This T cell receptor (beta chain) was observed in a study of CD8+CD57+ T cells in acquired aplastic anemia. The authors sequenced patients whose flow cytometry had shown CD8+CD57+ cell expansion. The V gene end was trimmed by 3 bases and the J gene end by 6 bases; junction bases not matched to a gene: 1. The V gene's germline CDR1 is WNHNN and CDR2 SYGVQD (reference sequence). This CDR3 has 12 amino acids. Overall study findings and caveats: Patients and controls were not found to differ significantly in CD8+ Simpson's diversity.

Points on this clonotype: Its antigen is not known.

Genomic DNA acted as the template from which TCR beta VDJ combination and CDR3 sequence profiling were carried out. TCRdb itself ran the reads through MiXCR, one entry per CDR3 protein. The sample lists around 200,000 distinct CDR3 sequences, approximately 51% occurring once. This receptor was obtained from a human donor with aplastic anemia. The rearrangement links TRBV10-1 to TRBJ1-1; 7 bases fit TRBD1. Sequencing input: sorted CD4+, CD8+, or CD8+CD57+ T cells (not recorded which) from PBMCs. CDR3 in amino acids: CASSDQGAEAFF. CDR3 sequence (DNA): TGCGCCAGCAGTGATCAGGGGGCTGAAGCTTTCTTT.